Given below is one TCR beta chain in context. An end of the junction differs from the germline gene, which may be a read error. TCRdb redid the calling of the 5' RACE reads with MiXCR, one entry per CDR3 protein. This sample carries around 490,000 distinct CDR3 sequences, approximately 14% of them seen once, and the ten largest clones take about 0.97%. This entry belongs to a study of identical twins. This CDR3 region has 14 residues. Germline lookup yields CDR1 SSHAT and CDR2 FNYEAQ (reference sequence). These records were also assigned to another study, of yellow fever vaccine responses in identical twins.

The sequenced sample was CD4+ T cells sorted from blood. This TCR was sampled from a woman aged 18 to 35 in good health. V is TRBV7-7 and J is TRBJ2-1, with 7 bases matching TRBD2. In DNA form, the CDR3 reads TGTGCTAGCAGCTCCGGACTAGACTCCAATGAGCAGTTCTTC. Its protein product is CASSSGLDSNEQFF.